Reported below is one TCR beta chain. These data come from a study of cytomegalovirus exposure and HLA in healthy donors. CDR3 length: 14 amino acids. V shed 7 bases and J shed 5 bases, with 16 bases lying between them. CDR1 is LNHDA and CDR2 is SQIVND in the germline V gene (reference sequence). The primer mix had 60 Vbeta and 13 Jbeta primers. Clones were sequenced by immunoSEQ multiplex PCR, and TCRdb holds only the in-frame ones, with some missing. The table has 95,000 to 150,000 clones, roughly four fifths seen once; the top ten hold more than 1.5%. The chain links TRBV19 to TRBJ2-3; maybe TRBD2 (6 bases). This TCR came from a man aged 18-30 years in good health and CMV-seronegative. Input material: PBMCs. Here the CDR3 reads CASNSVLRGDTQYF. In DNA, the CDR3 is TGTGCCAGTAATAGCGTTCTGCGGGGAGATACGCAGTATTTT.